What follows are 18 T cell receptor beta chains derived from one specimen sequenced in a study of technical replicates of blood from a handful of donors. Using immunoSEQ multiplex PCR, the repertoire was profiled, and TCRdb retains in-frame clones only, with some absent. The repertoire consists of tens of thousands of clones, with around 87% occurring once and the leading ten covering 4.5% to 6.5%. The sample consisted of PBMCs. Every receptor here comes from a human donor in good health. Some clones in this sample may be carry-over from other donors' samples.

The chain combines TRBV15 with TRBJ1-6, with TRBD1 matching over 8 bases. This CDR3 region has 15 residues. J lost 10 bases, V lost 3 bases, and 8 bases had no gene match. CDR1 is LNHNV and CDR2 is YYDKDF in the germline V gene (reference sequence). The CDR3 region has the DNA TGTGCCACCAGCAGGGGACAGGCCAGGGGGTCACCCCTCCACTTT. It translates to CATSRGQARGSPLHF.

CDR3 protein: CASSQGPQGGEQYF. CDR3 DNA: TGCGCCAGCAGCCAAGGACCTCAGGGGGGCGAGCAGTACTTC. This chain connects TRBV4-1 to TRBJ2-7, with D maybe TRBD1 (7 bases). The CDR3 consists of 14 residues. The V end lost 1 base, the J end lost 6 bases, and 13 bases lay between the germline ends. Germline V CDR1 and CDR2: MGHRA, YSYEKL.

This rearrangement joins TRBV19 to TRBJ2-2; D remains ambiguous. The CDR3 is made up of 14 amino acids. The V end lost 9 bases, the J end lost 6 bases, and 17 bases lay between the germline ends. CDR1 and CDR2 (germline): LNHDA, SQIVND (reference sequence). CDR3 sequence (DNA): TGTGCCAGCATAGTCATGGTCGGGTCCGGGGAGCTGTTTTTT. It translates to CASIVMVGSGELFF.

In its sample, this clone was seen once. CDR3 protein: CASSLLAGGRQFF. The CDR3 DNA sequence: TGTGCCAGCAGCCTCTTAGCGGGGGGGAGGCAGTTCTTC. The V call is TRBV7-3, the J call TRBJ2-1, with 11 bases matching TRBD2. Per the germline V gene, CDR1 is SGHTA and CDR2 is FQGTGA. This CDR3 spans 13 amino acids. Germline trimming cut 5 bases from V and 12 bases from J; bases unmatched to any gene: 6.

J is TRBJ2-7 and V is TRBV7-2, with D possibly being TRBD2 (5 bases). The ends were cut back, 2 bases at V and 4 bases at J, with 6 bases in the middle. Germline assignment: CDR1 SGHTA and CDR2 FQGNSA. CDR3 length: 12 amino acids. CDR3 protein: CASSLRGYEQYF. The CDR3 nucleotides read TGTGCCAGCAGCTTACGGGGATACGAGCAGTACTTC.

DNA for the CDR3: TGCAGCGTTGTCAGGGACAGGGGATCCTACGAGCAGTACTTC. This gives the protein CSVVRDRGSYEQYF. This chain connects TRBV29-1 to TRBJ2-7; 10 bases align to TRBD1. The CDR3 has 14 amino acids. The J segment lost 1 base and the V segment lost 4 bases, leaving 4 bases of the junction unmatched. Germline CDR1 is SQVTM and CDR2 is ANQGSEA.

The chain employs TRBV4-1 and TRBJ1-1; 7 bases fit TRBD1. This CDR3 has 14 amino acids. V gave up 3 bases and J gave up 4 bases; unmatched junction bases: 5. Per the germline V gene, CDR1 is MGHRA and CDR2 is YSYEKL. CDR3 sequence (DNA): TGCGCCAGCAGCCAGCACCGGGACAGCACTGAAGCTTTCTTT. It specifies CASSQHRDSTEAFF.

This clone was seen just once. J is TRBJ1-2 and V is TRBV4-3; 7 bases map to TRBD1. This CDR3 is 15 amino acids long. V lost 4 bases, J lost 2 bases, and 7 bases stayed unmatched. CDR1 and CDR2 (germline): LGHNA, YSLEER. CDR3 sequence reads: CASSPYRDSNYGYTF. The CDR3 bases are TGCGCCAGCAGCCCATACCGGGACAGCAACTATGGCTACACCTTC.

The CDR3 DNA sequence: TGTGCCAGCTCACCACCTCTCGCGACAGGGTCTGCACATGGCTACACCTTC. It yields the protein CASSPPLATGSAHGYTF. J is TRBJ1-2 and V is TRBV18; 7 bases agree with TRBD1. Germline values: CDR1 KGHSH, CDR2 LQKENI. The CDR3 totals 17 residues. V dropped 0 bases and J dropped 6; count of bases not matched to a gene: 13. The variable domain in full, with the rest retrieved from reference TRBV18 and TRBJ1-2, is NAGVMQNPRHLVRRRGQEARLRCSPMKGHSHVYWYRQLPEEGLKFMVYLQKENIIDESGMPKERFSAEFPKEGPSILRIQQVVRGDSAAYFCASSPPLATGSAHGYTFGSGTRLTVV.

This CDR3 is CASSIGTGGYGYTF. DNA of the CDR3: TGTGCCAGTAGTATTGGGACAGGGGGCTATGGCTACACCTTC. The rearrangement joins TRBV19 to TRBJ1-2; TRBD1 matches 11 bases. The germline gives CDR1 LNHDA, CDR2 SQIVND (reference sequence). The V gene end was trimmed by 3 bases and the J gene end by 4 bases; junction bases not matched to a gene: 1. This CDR3 comprises 14 residues.

J is TRBJ2-7 and V is TRBV11-1; D gene uncertain. Germline CDR1 is SGHAT and CDR2 is FQDESV (reference sequence). V shed 6 bases and J shed 9 bases, with 24 bases lying between them. The CDR3 contains 15 residues. In DNA form, the CDR3 reads TGTGCCAGCAGTCTTCCGGAGAGCTCCAGCTATTCGCAGTACTTC. The encoded protein is CASSLPESSSYSQYF.

The chain joins TRBV15 to TRBJ1-5; TRBD1 matches at 7 bases. This CDR3 has 13 amino acids. V shed 11 bases, J shed 6 bases, and the junction held 10 bases outside the gene matches. CDR1 and CDR2 (germline): LNHNV, YYDKDF (reference sequence). The CDR3 is CAAGDSPSQPQHF. The CDR3 DNA sequence: TGTGCCGCCGGGGACAGCCCCAGTCAGCCCCAGCATTTT.

This sequence joins TRBV7-3 and TRBJ2-1, with 8 bases identical to TRBD2. V was clipped by 0 bases and J by 7 bases; unmatched bases: 8. Germline CDR1 reads SGHTA; CDR2 reads FQGTGA. The CDR3 contains 16 residues. The CDR3 protein is CASSLTFSGRGNEQFF. DNA for the CDR3: TGTGCCAGCAGCTTAACGTTCAGCGGGAGAGGAAATGAGCAGTTCTTC. Full variable domain (rest looked up from reference TRBV7-3 and TRBJ2-1): GAGVSQTPSNKVTEKGKYVELRCDPISGHTALYWYRQSLGQGPEFLIYFQGTGAADDSGLPNDRFFAVRPEGSVSTLKIQRTERGDSAVYLCASSLTFSGRGNEQFFGPGTRLTVL.

This chain uses TRBV6-4 with TRBJ2-1, with 7 bases identical to TRBD2. This CDR3 has 15 residues. The junction had 5 bases not matched to a gene; V was cut back by 0 bases and J by 6 bases. In germline, CDR1 is MRHNA, CDR2 SNTAGT. CDR3 protein: CASSDSGEGFNEQFF. The CDR3 DNA is TGTGCCAGCAGTGACTCGGGGGAGGGCTTCAATGAGCAGTTCTTC.

The rearrangement joins TRBV7-9 to TRBJ1-1; 10 bases agree with TRBD1. The CDR3 has 14 amino acids. Germline CDR1 SEHNR, CDR2 FQNEAQ (reference sequence). With 4 bases clipped from V and 6 bases from J, the junction kept 5 bases outside the gene matches. The CDR3 spells CASSYPDRGAEAFF. CDR3 DNA: TGTGCCAGCAGCTATCCGGACAGGGGGGCTGAAGCTTTCTTT.

This rearrangement joins TRBV5-6 to TRBJ2-5; D might be TRBD1 (6 bases). V was clipped by 3 bases and J by 5 bases, with 17 bases between them. The CDR3 totals 15 residues. The germline gives CDR1 SGHDT, CDR2 YYEEEE. Here the CDR3 DNA reads TGTGCCAGCAGCTCGCGGGCAGGGGTGAGGGAGACCCAGTACTTC. It codes for CASSSRAGVRETQYF.

The chain joins TRBV7-2 to TRBJ2-1; 7 positions agree with TRBD2. Germline V gene data show CDR1 as SGHTA and CDR2 as FQGNSA. Trimming took 1 base from V and 2 from J; bases not matched to a gene: 8. The CDR3 sequence is 17 residues long. CDR3 sequence (DNA): TGTGCCAGCAGCTTAGAATCGTGGCGGGGGACCTACAATGAGCAGTTCTTC. Protein product: CASSLESWRGTYNEQFF.

This chain uses TRBV18 with TRBJ2-7, with 11 bases aligning to TRBD1. After removal of 2 bases from V and 0 bases from J, the junction contained 0 bases not matched to a gene. Per the germline V gene, CDR1 is KGHSH and CDR2 is LQKENI. The CDR3 sequence is 15 residues long. Written as DNA, the CDR3 is TGTGCCAGCTCACCAGGGACAGGGGGCTCCTACGAGCAGTACTTC. Amino acids: CASSPGTGGSYEQYF.